Here is one T cell receptor beta chain with its context. The sample is drawn from a study of blood T cell repertoires in COVID-19. As for the study in general: Samples came from the United States, Italy and Spain, spanning acute and convalescent COVID-19.

Germline V gene sequence: CDR1 MRHNA, CDR2 SNTAGT. The CDR3 sequence is 15 residues long. Trimming at V came to 3 bases and at J to 5 bases, leaving 4 bases not matched to a gene. Original handling: Reference gene primers were amplified, and this amplification served to estimate nucleated cell counts. The method was immunoSEQ multiplex PCR; TCRdb's version includes in-frame clones alone and lacks a portion of them. That table furnishes V, J and clone size, whereas the DNA furnished D and trimming. The sample contains 150,000 or so clones, 75% to 85% of which appear only once. Source material: peripheral blood. This chain uses TRBV6-4 with TRBJ1-6; 7 bases are shared with TRBD1. The source of this sequence is a man between 60 and 75 years old with active or convalescent COVID-19. The chain's CDR3 is CASSENRGNNSPLHF. DNA for the CDR3: TGTGCCAGCAGTGAAAACAGGGGCAATAATTCACCCCTCCACTTT.